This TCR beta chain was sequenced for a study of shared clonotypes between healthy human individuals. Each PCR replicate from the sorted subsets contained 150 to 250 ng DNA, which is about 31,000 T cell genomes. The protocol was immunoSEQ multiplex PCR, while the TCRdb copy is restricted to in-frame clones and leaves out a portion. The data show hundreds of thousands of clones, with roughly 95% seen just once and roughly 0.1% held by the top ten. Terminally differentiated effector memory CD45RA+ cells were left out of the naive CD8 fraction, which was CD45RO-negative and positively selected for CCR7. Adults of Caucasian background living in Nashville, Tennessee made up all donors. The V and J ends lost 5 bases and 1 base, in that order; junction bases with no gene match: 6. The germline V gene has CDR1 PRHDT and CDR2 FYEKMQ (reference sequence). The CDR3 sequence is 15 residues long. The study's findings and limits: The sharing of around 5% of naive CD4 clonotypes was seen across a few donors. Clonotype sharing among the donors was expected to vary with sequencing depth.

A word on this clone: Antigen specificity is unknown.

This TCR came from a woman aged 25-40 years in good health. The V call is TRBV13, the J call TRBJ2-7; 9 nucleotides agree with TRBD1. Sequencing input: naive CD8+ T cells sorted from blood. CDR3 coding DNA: TGTGCCAGCAGCGGGGGGACAGGGAAATCCTACGAGCAGTACTTC. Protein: CASSGGTGKSYEQYF.